These 11 T cell receptor beta chains originate from one sample sequenced in a study of T cells in localized non-small cell lung cancer. Profiling relied on immunoSEQ multiplex PCR, and the TCRdb table lists in-frame clones only, not all of them. The sample lists about 34,000 clones, about nine tenths seen once, with less than 5% in the top ten. The sequencing used peripheral blood, collected before any cancer treatment. These receptors were collected from a woman aged 40-75 years with stage I lung adenocarcinoma.

This clone came up once. The J gene is TRBJ1-1, the V gene TRBV9; possibly TRBD1 for D (5 bases). V dropped 0 bases and J dropped 1 base, with 10 bases sitting between them. CDR3 length equals 15 residues. Germline V gene data show CDR1 as SGDLS and CDR2 as YYNGEE. CDR3 in DNA: TGTGCCAGCAGCGTAGTGGATCAGGGGAACACTGAAGCTTTCTTT. Amino acids: CASSVVDQGNTEAFF.

This clone turned up a few times. This chain links TRBV21-1 with TRBJ1-2; TRBD1 is taken as the D call from the table, unchecked against the DNA. TRBV21-1 is an annotated pseudogene. The CDR3 consists of 12 residues. CDR3 sequence reads: CASSSGAHGYTF. CDR3 DNA sequence: TGTGCCAGCAGCTCAGGCGCCCATGGCTACACCTTC.

The J gene is TRBJ1-1, the V gene TRBV11-3; the D gene is possibly TRBD1 (6 bases). Germline loops: CDR1 SGHNT, CDR2 YENEEA. The CDR3 is 15 residues long. Between the trimmed V and J ends, which lost 6 bases and 1 base, there was a span of 15 bases. CDR3 nucleotides: TGTGCCAGCAGAGCAGGCGGGGGGCGGAACACTGAAGCTTTCTTT. Amino acids: CASRAGGGRNTEAFF.

This chain links TRBV5-1 with TRBJ1-3; no clear D. Trimming removed 0 bases at V and 5 bases at J, with 9 bases between. Germline V gene data show CDR1 as SGHRS and CDR2 as YFSETQ. This CDR3 has 14 residues. CDR3 protein: CASSLGGFRNTIYF. Written as DNA, the CDR3 is TGCGCCAGCAGCTTGGGAGGGTTCCGAAACACCATATATTTT.

The CDR3: CASSRRGYEQYF. The DNA for the CDR3 is TGTGCCAGTAGTAGGAGGGGGTACGAGCAGTACTTC. This rearrangement joins TRBV19 to TRBJ2-7; D tentatively fits TRBD1 or TRBD2 (6 bases each). The CDR3 contains 12 residues. Per germline, CDR1 LNHDA and CDR2 SQIVND (reference sequence). V lost 4 bases and J lost 4, with 8 bases in between.

J is TRBJ2-1 and V is TRBV7-3; 12 positions match TRBD2. The CDR3 has 15 amino acids. Germline-derived CDR1 and CDR2 are SGHTA and FQGTGA. V was clipped by 3 bases and J by 7 bases; unmatched bases: 4. The CDR3 protein is CASSFRLAGVNEQFF. The CDR3 DNA sequence: TGTGCCAGCAGCTTTCGACTAGCGGGGGTTAATGAGCAGTTCTTC.

This clone was observed a single time. The chain combines TRBV25-1 with TRBJ1-5; unclear D gene. Germline CDR1 reads MGHDK; CDR2 reads SYGVNS. CDR3 length: 12 amino acids. The V end was cut by 2 bases, the J end by 4 bases, with 3 bases between. The CDR3 region is CASSEPNQPQHF. The CDR3, as DNA: TGTGCCAGCAGTGAACCGAATCAGCCCCAGCATTTT.

This sequence joins TRBV7-2 and TRBJ2-1, with D unclear. This CDR3 has 13 amino acids. Looked up from germline, CDR1 is SGHTA and CDR2 is FQGNSA. Trimming removed 4 bases at V and 9 bases at J, with 13 bases between. The CDR3 DNA is TGTGCCAGCAGCTCCCGCCGGGCGGCTGAGCAGTTCTTC. This translates into CASSSRRAAEQFF.

V is TRBV5-6 and J is TRBJ2-2; 10 nucleotides line up with TRBD1. This CDR3 is built from 15 residues. Trimming at V came to 4 bases and at J to 4 bases, leaving 4 bases not matched to a gene. Germline V gives CDR1 SGHDT, CDR2 YYEEEE. The CDR3 is CASSGTGAFTGELFF. CDR3 DNA: TGTGCCAGCAGCGGGACAGGGGCTTTCACCGGGGAGCTGTTTTTT. Together with reference TRBV5-6 and TRBJ2-2, the CDR3 gives the full variable domain: DAGVTQSPTHLIKTRGQQVTLRCSPKSGHDTVSWYQQALGQGPQFIFQYYEEEERQRGNFPDRFSGHQFPNYSSELNVNALLLGDSALYLCASSGTGAFTGELFFGEGSRLTVL.

The chain recombines TRBV9 with TRBJ1-1; D remains unclear. The CDR3 totals 13 residues. V gave up 5 bases and J gave up 4 bases, with 12 bases separating them. Per the germline V gene, CDR1 is SGDLS and CDR2 is YYNGEE. The CDR3 DNA sequence: TGTGCCAGCAGTGTACAGCGGGGCACTGAAGCTTTCTTT. This sequence encodes CASSVQRGTEAFF.

The rearrangement joins TRBV2 to TRBJ2-7, with D uncertain. V was clipped by 6 bases and J by 3 bases, with 6 bases between them. This CDR3 contains 11 residues. The germline V gene encodes CDR1 SNHLY and CDR2 FYNNEI. In DNA, the CDR3 is TGTGCCAGCAGACTGAGCTACGAGCAGTACTTC. Residues: CASRLSYEQYF.